There are a few counts of the clone carrying this T cell receptor beta chain. This specimen belongs to a study of T cell changes during pregnancy in multiple sclerosis. This CDR3 spans 13 amino acids. Germline assignment: CDR1 KGHSH and CDR2 LQKENI. V was trimmed by 3 bases and J by 5 bases, leaving 10 bases between them. Measured with immunoSEQ multiplex PCR; TCRdb has only the in-frame clones, and not every one. The table lists about 42,000 clones, about 85% of them singletons. This rearrangement joins TRBV18 to TRBJ1-1; TRBD1 might be the D (5 bases). This clonotype was sampled from a female donor with multiple sclerosis, enrolled in a pregnancy study. The specimen comprised CD4+ T cells from peripheral blood mononuclear cells, sampled after pregnancy. CDR3 nucleotides: TGTGCCAGCTCACCTATCAGGGAAACTGAAGCTTTCTTT. The encoded protein is CASSPIRETEAFF.